The 27 T cell receptor beta chains listed next were all sequenced from one sample in a study of blood T cells in healthy people across ages. Primed by a sample-barcoded 5' primer and a J-beta primer mix, a second PCR proceeded for 7 to 11 cycles. Each CDR3 protein gets one entry after TCRdb re-called the 5' RACE reads with MiXCR. The table shows approximately 800,000 distinct CDR3 sequences, with about 45% occurring only once. Sequencing input: blood. These TCRs come from a man older than 75 in good health.

This clonotype was found a few times. The chain employs TRBV12-3 or TRBV12-4 and TRBJ2-7; 9 bases are a match to TRBD1. The end of the DNA fits TRBJ2-4 better, so the J call may be wrong. The CDR3 is 20 residues long. The CDR3 sequence: CASSSNTQGAGYGAKNIQYF. CDR3 coding DNA: TGTGCCAGCAGTTCCAACACACAGGGGGCAGGGTATGGGGCCAAAAACATTCAGTACTTC.

This clonotype was observed a few times. The CDR3 DNA sequence: TGTGCCACCAGCACCCCGGGTTCTAGCACAGATACGCAGTATTTT. This sequence encodes CATSTPGSSTDTQYF. V is TRBV15 and J is TRBJ2-3, with unresolved D. The germline V gene has CDR1 LNHNV and CDR2 YYDKDF (reference sequence). Trimming stripped 4 bases from V and 0 bases from J, with 11 bases between. The CDR3 runs to 15 residues.

This clonotype appeared a few times. Being one base from a much bigger clone, this may be a read error. This chain joins TRBV7-2 and TRBJ2-7; D is unresolved. The CDR3 runs 13 residues. Germline values: CDR1 SGHTA, CDR2 FQGNSA. V was cut by 1 base and J by 7 bases, with 11 bases left in between. CDR3 loop: CASSLGRLNEQYF. The CDR3 nucleotides read TGTGCCAGCAGCTTAGGTCGCCTTAATGAGCAGTACTTC.

The rearrangement uses TRBV6-2 or TRBV6-3 and TRBJ2-7; 7 nucleotides match TRBD2. The germline gives CDR1 MNHEY, CDR2 SVGEGT. This CDR3 region has 15 residues. With 5 bases clipped from V and 7 bases from J, the junction kept 14 bases outside the gene matches. In DNA form, the CDR3 reads TGTGCCAGCAGTAAAGCGGGAACGGGTCACAAGGAGCAGTACTTC. Its protein is CASSKAGTGHKEQYF.

This clonotype was seen many times. The chain carries TRBV4-2 and TRBJ2-4; TRBD1 or TRBD2 may be the D gene (6 bases each). The V and J ends lost 2 bases and 6 bases respectively, with 20 bases between them. CDR3 length: 17 residues. The V gene's germline CDR1 is LGHNA and CDR2 YNFKEQ. The CDR3 spells CASSQSLTGVGGNIQYF. DNA of the CDR3: TGTGCCAGCAGCCAATCCCTGACGGGAGTAGGGGGAAACATTCAGTACTTC.

A word on this clonotype: This clone may be a read error of a much larger clone one base away. The chain has TRBV29-1 and TRBJ2-5; a weak D match, TRBD1 (6 bases). The germline V gene has CDR1 SQVTM and CDR2 ANQGSEA. The CDR3 runs to 12 residues. V was trimmed by 4 bases and J by 3 bases, leaving 9 bases between them. The CDR3 DNA follows: TGCAGCGTTGCAAGGGACAAAGAGACCCAGTACTTC. It specifies CSVARDKETQYF.

For this clonotype: Sequence at one end of the junction differs from germline and may be a read error. CDR3 protein: CASTEAGSSYNERFF. CDR3 sequence (DNA): TGTGCCAGCACTGAAGCAGGGAGCTCCTACAATGAGCGGTTCTTC. The chain recombines TRBV6-1 with TRBJ2-1; D assignment may be TRBD1 or TRBD2 (5 bases each). The CDR3 is 15 residues long. CDR1 is MNHNS and CDR2 is SASEGT in the germline V gene.

This clonotype was counted between two and nine times. V usage is TRBV29-1 and J usage is TRBJ2-2; 10 positions agree with TRBD2. Looked up from germline, CDR1 is SQVTM and CDR2 is ANQGSEA. This CDR3 has 16 residues. Trimming at V came to 4 bases and at J to 6 bases, leaving 11 bases not matched to a gene. The CDR3 protein is CSVGPSGRAGSGELFF. CDR3 in DNA: TGCAGCGTTGGACCCAGCGGGAGGGCCGGTTCCGGGGAGCTGTTTTTT.

The chain couples TRBV28 to TRBJ2-7, with a weak D call TRBD2 (6 bases). The germline CDR1 and CDR2 sequences are MDHEN and SYDVKM. The CDR3 length is 12 residues. With 9 bases removed from V and 3 bases from J, the gap between germline ends came to 12 bases. The CDR3 loop reads CASRDLNYEQYF. The CDR3 nucleotides read TGTGCCAGTAGGGACTTAAACTACGAGCAGTACTTC. Combining the CDR3 with reference TRBV28 and TRBJ2-7 gives the whole variable domain DVKVTQSSRYLVKRTGEKVFLECVQDMDHENMFWYRQDPGLGLRLIYFSYDVKMKEKGDIPEGYSVSREKKERFSLILESASTNQTSMYLCASRDLNYEQYFGPGTRLTVT.

The gene calls are TRBV4-3 and TRBJ2-6, with D perhaps TRBD1 (5 bases). CDR1 is LGHNA and CDR2 is YSLEER in the germline V gene. V lost 0 bases to trimming and J lost 2 bases, with 11 bases between them. CDR3 length: 17 residues. CDR3 DNA sequence: TGCGCCAGCAGCCAAGATCATCCCAGGGCTGGGGCCAACGTCCTGACTTTC. It is translated as CASSQDHPRAGANVLTF.

This clonotype was found many times. V usage is TRBV4-2 and J usage is TRBJ2-7, with D tentatively TRBD1 (6 bases). CDR1 is LGHNA, CDR2 YNFKEQ, per germline. Between the trimmed V and J ends, which lost 4 bases and 7 bases, there was a span of 20 bases. There are 15 residues in the CDR3. CDR3 sequence reads: CASSPSAGDASEQYF. DNA for the CDR3: TGTGCCAGCAGCCCCTCAGCAGGGGACGCCTCGGAGCAGTACTTC.

The rearrangement links TRBV25-1 to TRBJ2-5; 9 bases fit TRBD2. V lost 6 bases and J lost 11; bases outside the gene matches: 19. This CDR3 spans 16 amino acids. Germline lookup yields CDR1 MGHDK and CDR2 SYGVNS. The CDR3 is CASSLRSGLATGEQYF. The CDR3 nucleotides are TGTGCCAGCAGCCTAAGATCGGGACTAGCAACTGGGGAGCAGTACTTC.

CDR3 in DNA: TGTGCCAGCAGTTCACACGGGACAGCTGACTCCTACGAGCAGTACTTC. The encoded protein is CASSSHGTADSYEQYF. The chain is built from TRBV27 and TRBJ2-7, with 7 bases identical to TRBD1. The CDR3 consists of 16 residues. The J segment lost 0 bases and the V segment lost 4 bases, leaving 9 bases of the junction unmatched. Germline assignment: CDR1 MNHEY and CDR2 SMNVEV (reference sequence).

The chain has TRBV7-2 and TRBJ2-7, with 9 bases identical to TRBD2. The last part of the DNA fits TRBJ2-5 better; the J call may be wrong. CDR3 size: 18 residues. Germline CDR1 and CDR2: SGHTA and FQGNSA. DNA of the CDR3: TGTGCCAGCAGCTTAGTTAGGGGGATAGCGGGAGAGGGGGAGACCCAGTACTTC. This encodes CASSLVRGIAGEGETQYF.

This clonotype came up many times. CDR3 in amino acids: CSARGITQYF. The DNA for the CDR3 is TGCAGTGCCCGAGGGATAACCCAGTACTTC. This chain links TRBV20-1 with TRBJ2-5; tentative D call: TRBD2 (5 bases). With 6 bases removed from V and 8 bases from J, the gap between germline ends came to 10 bases. The CDR3 extends over 10 amino acids. Germline V gene data show CDR1 as DFQATT and CDR2 as SNEGSKA (reference sequence).

This rearrangement joins TRBV19 to TRBJ2-1; 14 positions match TRBD2. The germline V gene encodes CDR1 LNHDA and CDR2 SQIVND (reference sequence). Unmatched junction bases numbered 5, after V lost 4 bases and J lost 9 bases. The CDR3 is 15 residues long. CDR3 protein: CASSRIGLAGGEQFF. DNA of the CDR3: TGTGCCAGTAGTAGAATCGGACTAGCGGGAGGTGAGCAGTTCTTC.

This clonotype came up once. It may be a read error: a sequence one base away is much more abundant. This rearrangement joins TRBV29-1 to TRBJ2-5; 9 bases agree with TRBD1. TRBJ2-7 matches the DNA end more closely, so the J call is doubtful. The CDR3 is 15 residues long. Germline loops: CDR1 SQVTM, CDR2 ANQGSEA. The CDR3 bases are TGCAGCGTTTCTAATCTGATGACAGGGGGATACGAGCAGTACTTC. Its protein is CSVSNLMTGGYEQYF.

This chain connects TRBV28 to TRBJ2-7; 7 bases are shared with TRBD1. V lost 5 bases, J lost 4 bases, and 5 bases stayed unmatched. CDR1 and CDR2 from the germline V gene are MDHEN and SYDVKM. This CDR3 has 13 amino acids. The CDR3 sequence: CASSAGQDYEQYF. CDR3 DNA sequence: TGTGCCAGCAGTGCCGGACAGGATTACGAGCAGTACTTC.

The chain has TRBV7-9 and TRBJ2-5; D unresolved. The V gene's germline CDR1 is SEHNR and CDR2 FQNEAQ (reference sequence). Trimming shortened V by 3 bases and J by 4 bases, and 12 bases separated the two germline ends. The CDR3 contains 14 residues. The CDR3 protein is CASSLRLGTETQYF. In DNA, the CDR3 is TGTGCCAGCAGCTTGAGGCTTGGCACAGAGACCCAGTACTTC.

This rearrangement joins TRBV5-1 to TRBJ2-1; 10 bases align to TRBD2. V trimming: 0 bases; J trimming: 0 bases; junction bases outside the gene matches: 12. CDR3 length: 20 amino acids. Germline V gene sequence: CDR1 SGHRS, CDR2 YFSETQ. The DNA of the CDR3 is TGCGCCAGCAGCTTGGGGGACAGTAGCGGGAGGCAGAGCTCCTACAATGAGCAGTTCTTC. Its translation: CASSLGDSSGRQSSYNEQFF.

The V and J genes are TRBV3-1 and TRBJ2-5; 15 bases align to TRBD2. The J call may be incorrect, as the DNA end agrees better with TRBJ2-7. This CDR3 is built from 15 residues. CDR1 is LGHDT and CDR2 is YNNKEL in the germline V gene (reference sequence). In nucleotides, the CDR3 is TGTGCCAGCAGCCATGGGACTAGCGGGAGGTACGAGCAGTACTTC. Translating it yields CASSHGTSGRYEQYF.

This clonotype was counted only a few times. This may be a read error: a much more frequent sequence differs by one nucleotide. V is TRBV27 and J is TRBJ2-7; 8 bases line up with TRBD2. Trimming took 5 bases from V and 7 from J; bases not matched to a gene: 10. This CDR3 is 14 amino acids long. The germline V gene has CDR1 MNHEY and CDR2 SMNVEV (reference sequence). The CDR3 sequence: CASSVTSGNNEQYF. In DNA form, the CDR3 reads TGTGCCAGCAGTGTAACTAGCGGTAACAATGAGCAGTACTTC.

The chain has TRBV27 and TRBJ2-7; 9 nucleotides line up with TRBD1. The junction had 6 bases not matched to a gene; V was cut back by 5 bases and J by 4 bases. The CDR3 contains 14 residues. Per germline, CDR1 MNHEY and CDR2 SMNVEV (reference sequence). CDR3: CASSPQGAHYEQYF. CDR3 nucleotides: TGTGCCAGCAGTCCACAGGGGGCGCATTACGAGCAGTACTTC.

The rearrangement joins TRBV4-1 to TRBJ2-4; no definite D call. The DNA matches TRBJ2-7 better at its end, which makes the J call doubtful. Germline V gives CDR1 MGHRA, CDR2 YSYEKL. CDR3 length equals 15 residues. The CDR3, as DNA: TGCGCCAGCAGCCAAGATCCCGGCAGTCACTACGAGCAGTACTTC. It translates to CASSQDPGSHYEQYF.

This chain connects TRBV7-9 to TRBJ2-3, with TRBD1 identical over 9 bases. This CDR3 comprises 17 residues. Germline CDR1 reads SEHNR; CDR2 reads FQNEAQ (reference sequence). Trimming cost V 5 bases and J 0 bases; bases outside gene matches: 9. CDR3 bases: TGTGCCAGCAGCGTAACGAACAGGGGGCCCAGCACAGATACGCAGTATTTT. Its protein product is CASSVTNRGPSTDTQYF.

This clonotype was observed a few times. The chain uses TRBV7-2 and TRBJ2-2, with no clear D. Trimming cost V 2 bases and J 0 bases, with 7 bases left between them. The CDR3 contains 15 residues. Germline-derived CDR1 and CDR2 are SGHTA and FQGNSA. The CDR3 loop is CASSLRGANTGELFF. The DNA for the CDR3 is TGTGCCAGCAGCTTACGAGGAGCGAACACCGGGGAGCTGTTTTTT.

The rearrangement links TRBV10-3 to TRBJ2-7; 9 bases map to TRBD1. The CDR3 runs 14 residues. CDR1 and CDR2 (germline): ENHRY, SYGVKD. Trimming cost V 5 bases and J 2 bases; bases outside gene matches: 4. The CDR3 region has the DNA TGTGCCATCAGTACCGGGACAGGGACCTACGAGCAGTACTTC. This sequence encodes CAISTGTGTYEQYF.